One sample yielded the 23 T cell receptor beta chains listed below, sequenced in a study of PD-1 blockade in classical Hodgkin lymphoma. Clones were read by immunoSEQ multiplex PCR, and TCRdb kept only the in-frame ones, dropping some. In the table there are tens of thousands of clones, over 75% of which are singletons. Every single patient, without exception, relapsed after autologous stem cell transplantation, and brentuximab vedotin exposure varied. Sequenced material: peripheral blood mononuclear cells (PBMCs), taken at baseline. These receptors all come from a human donor with classical Hodgkin lymphoma.

This clone was counted once. V gene TRBV30 combines with J gene TRBJ1-5; weak D call: TRBD1 (5 bases). V gave up 0 bases and J gave up 2 bases, with 14 bases separating them. The CDR3 runs to 16 residues. The germline V gene encodes CDR1 GTSNPN and CDR2 SVGIG (reference sequence). The CDR3 DNA follows: TGTGCCTGGAGTGTACCCCCGTCGGGGGGCAATCAGCCCCAGCATTTT. Protein product: CAWSVPPSGGNQPQHF.

CDR3 nucleotide sequence: TGTGCCAGCAGCGTTGGCTCCTACAATGAGCAGTTCTTC. Protein: CASSVGSYNEQFF. V and J are TRBV9 and TRBJ2-1; D remains unclear. This CDR3 is 13 amino acids long. Germline CDR1 is SGDLS and CDR2 is YYNGEE. V gave up 2 bases and J gave up 0 bases, with 3 bases separating them.

The rearrangement uses TRBV29-1 and TRBJ2-7; 8 nucleotides match TRBD1. The CDR3 covers 12 residues. V trimming: 7 bases; J trimming: 4 bases; junction bases outside the gene matches: 6. Germline CDR1 reads SQVTM; CDR2 reads ANQGSEA. The CDR3 DNA is TGCAGCGCCGGACAGGGAAAGTACGAGCAGTACTTC. Its protein product is CSAGQGKYEQYF.

The rearrangement links TRBV7-8 to TRBJ2-7; D perhaps matches TRBD2 (5 bases). Trimming pared 1 base from V and 2 bases from J, leaving 30 bases between. In germline, CDR1 is SGHVS, CDR2 FQNEAQ. The CDR3 is made up of 21 amino acids. The CDR3 DNA is TGTGCCAGCAGCTTAGACACCCGAGGCGTCCTTGGGAGTCCTGTGACCTACGAGCAGTACTTC. Translation gives CASSLDTRGVLGSPVTYEQYF.

The chain combines TRBV7-3 with TRBJ1-2, with D possibly matching TRBD1 (6 bases). The CDR3 is made up of 14 amino acids. V dropped 4 bases and J dropped 8 bases, with 17 bases sitting between them. Germline CDR1 is SGHTA and CDR2 is FQGTGA. CDR3 DNA: TGTGCCAGCAGCTCTCCGGAAAACAGGGACGGCTACACCTTC. Translation gives CASSSPENRDGYTF.

The rearrangement uses TRBV29-1 and TRBJ1-3, with 8 positions matching TRBD1. The germline V gene encodes CDR1 SQVTM and CDR2 ANQGSEA. The junction had 2 bases not matched to a gene; V was cut back by 4 bases and J by 0 bases. CDR3 length equals 14 residues. The CDR3 here is CSVGDRYSGNTIYF. The CDR3 DNA reads TGCAGCGTTGGGGACAGGTACTCTGGAAACACCATATATTTT.

J is TRBJ1-1 and V is TRBV13, with no clear D. CDR1 PRHDT and CDR2 FYEKMQ come from the germline V gene (reference sequence). The V end lost 3 bases, the J end lost 3 bases, and 14 bases lay between the germline ends. CDR3 length: 15 residues. The CDR3 loop is CASSLPSATDTEAFF. The CDR3 nucleotides are TGTGCCAGCAGCTTGCCCTCGGCTACGGACACTGAAGCTTTCTTT.

The DNA for the CDR3 is TGTGCCAGCAGCTACGCCCCAGCGGGAGTCTACGAGCAGTACTTC. The encoded protein is CASSYAPAGVYEQYF. The V gene is TRBV7-9, the J gene TRBJ2-7; TRBD2 agrees at 8 bases. Germline assignment: CDR1 SEHNR and CDR2 FQNEAQ (reference sequence). CDR3 length: 15 residues. J lost 3 bases, V lost 4 bases, and 8 bases had no gene match.

The rearrangement uses TRBV19 and TRBJ1-2; D call uncertain. From germline, CDR1 is LNHDA and CDR2 SQIVND (reference sequence). The CDR3 spans 13 residues. The V gene lost 5 bases and the J gene lost 8 bases, with 15 bases spanning the gap. The CDR3 sequence: CASSPDSSRGYTF. In nucleotides, the CDR3 is TGTGCCAGTAGTCCGGACTCTTCCCGGGGCTACACCTTC.

A few counts support this clone. The J gene is TRBJ2-2, the V gene TRBV5-1; unclear D gene. Trimming took off 1 base at V and 8 bases at J, with 12 bases between the two ends. The CDR3 is made up of 14 amino acids. Germline lookup yields CDR1 SGHRS and CDR2 YFSETQ. The CDR3 DNA reads TGCGCCAGCAGCTTGTCAGGTGGCCCGGGGGAGCTGTTTTTT. Translated: CASSLSGGPGELFF.

The chain joins TRBV4-1 to TRBJ1-2; no definite D call. Trimming removed 8 bases from V and 4 bases from J, with 17 bases in between. CDR3 length: 14 amino acids. Germline CDR1 is MGHRA and CDR2 is YSYEKL. The CDR3 region is CASRKTTDSYGYTF. The CDR3 DNA reads TGCGCCAGCCGGAAAACCACAGACTCCTATGGCTACACCTTC.

The CDR3 nucleotides read TGTGCCAGCAGTTACGCTGGCCTAGCGGGAGGGCCTGACATTCAGTACTTC. This encodes CASSYAGLAGGPDIQYF. V and J are TRBV28 and TRBJ2-4; 12 bases fit TRBD2. The CDR3 loop spans 17 amino acids. Germline V CDR1 and CDR2: MDHEN, SYDVKM. V was pared by 4 bases and J by 8 bases, with 12 bases of the junction left unmatched.

This clone was seen only once. The CDR3: CASSDVSSATGELFF. CDR3 in DNA: TGTGCCAGCAGTGACGTTAGTAGCGCCACCGGGGAGCTGTTTTTT. This sequence joins TRBV2 and TRBJ2-2; possible D gene TRBD2, 5 bases. The length of the CDR3 is 15 residues. The V and J ends lost 3 bases and 4 bases respectively, with 12 bases between them. Germline V gene sequence: CDR1 SNHLY, CDR2 FYNNEI.

V gene TRBV5-8 combines with J gene TRBJ2-3, with 11 bases that match TRBD2. Germline CDR1 and CDR2: SGHTS and YDEGEE. The CDR3 is 17 residues long. The V segment lost 2 bases and the J segment 6 bases; nucleotides outside the gene matches: 11. This CDR3 is CASSFLLAGGGSDTQYF. The CDR3 region has the DNA TGTGCCAGCAGCTTCTTGCTAGCGGGAGGAGGGTCGGATACGCAGTATTTT.

The chain recombines TRBV6-1 with TRBJ2-1; D uncertain. V dropped 7 bases and J dropped 10 bases, with 11 bases sitting between them. The CDR3 has 11 residues. In germline, CDR1 is MNHNS, CDR2 SASEGT. The CDR3: CASIYKREQFF. CDR3 nucleotides: TGTGCCAGCATCTATAAGAGAGAGCAGTTCTTC.

V gene TRBV4-2 combines with J gene TRBJ2-1, with D perhaps matching TRBD2 (6 bases). V gave up 4 bases and J gave up 2 bases, with 12 bases separating them. Germline CDR1 LGHNA, CDR2 YNFKEQ. The CDR3 runs to 15 residues. The DNA for the CDR3 is TGTGCCAGCAGCCCCGACGGGGGAGCCTACAATGAGCAGTTCTTC. Translation: CASSPDGGAYNEQFF.

The V gene is TRBV7-6, the J gene TRBJ2-5; TRBD1 is a possible D gene (5 bases). Trimming removed 3 bases at V and 2 bases at J, with 7 bases between. The CDR3 spans 13 residues. The germline gives CDR1 SGHVS, CDR2 FNYEAQ. CDR3: CASSLDNQETQYF. The DNA for the CDR3 is TGTGCCAGCAGCTTGGACAATCAAGAGACCCAGTACTTC.

This sequence joins TRBV7-6 and TRBJ2-7, with D unresolved. Germline-derived CDR1 and CDR2 are SGHVS and FNYEAQ. Trimming shortened V by 1 base and J by 4 bases, and 8 bases separated the two germline ends. The CDR3 has 13 residues. In DNA, the CDR3 is TGTGCCAGCAGCTTAGGGGGTACTTACGAGCAGTACTTC. The encoded protein is CASSLGGTYEQYF.

The chain links TRBV6-5 to TRBJ2-3; no clear D gene. Germline-derived CDR1 and CDR2 are MNHEY and SVGAGI. The CDR3 sequence is 14 residues long. Trimming took off 4 bases at V and 0 bases at J, with 8 bases between the two ends. CDR3 residues: CASSLVRSTDTQYF. CDR3 bases: TGTGCCAGCAGTTTAGTCCGTAGCACAGATACGCAGTATTTT.

This chain connects TRBV5-4 to TRBJ2-1, with 8 bases lining up with TRBD2. CDR1 is SGHNT and CDR2 is YYREEE in the germline V gene (reference sequence). V shed 5 bases and J 0 bases; nucleotides not matched to a gene: 7. The length of the CDR3 is 16 residues. The CDR3: CASRREVGSSYNEQFF. For the CDR3, the DNA is TGTGCCAGCAGGCGGGAGGTTGGGAGCTCCTACAATGAGCAGTTCTTC.

V is TRBV7-2 and J is TRBJ2-6, with D unclear. The V gene's germline CDR1 is SGHTA and CDR2 FQGNSA. The CDR3 runs to 15 residues. V was shortened by 5 bases and J by 4 bases, with 12 bases between the two germline ends. The CDR3 coding sequence is TGTGCCAGCAGCCGTTCTGGGTCGGGGGCCAACGTCCTGACTTTC. Translated, it gives CASSRSGSGANVLTF.

This sequence joins TRBV19 and TRBJ2-7; D is unresolved. Germline CDR1 and CDR2: LNHDA and SQIVND (reference sequence). V lost 5 bases to trimming and J lost 1 base, with 12 bases between them. CDR3 length: 14 residues. The CDR3 sequence is CASSPPGRSYEQYF. The CDR3 coding sequence is TGTGCCAGTAGTCCCCCCGGACGATCCTACGAGCAGTACTTC.

This clone was seen a single time. The chain employs TRBV5-8 and TRBJ2-1; D ambiguous. The CDR3 totals 13 residues. CDR1 is SGHTS, CDR2 YDEGEE, per germline. Trimming pared 5 bases from V and 3 bases from J, leaving 9 bases between. The CDR3 here is CASRKIGYNEQFF. In nucleotides, the CDR3 is TGTGCCAGCAGAAAAATAGGCTACAATGAGCAGTTCTTC.